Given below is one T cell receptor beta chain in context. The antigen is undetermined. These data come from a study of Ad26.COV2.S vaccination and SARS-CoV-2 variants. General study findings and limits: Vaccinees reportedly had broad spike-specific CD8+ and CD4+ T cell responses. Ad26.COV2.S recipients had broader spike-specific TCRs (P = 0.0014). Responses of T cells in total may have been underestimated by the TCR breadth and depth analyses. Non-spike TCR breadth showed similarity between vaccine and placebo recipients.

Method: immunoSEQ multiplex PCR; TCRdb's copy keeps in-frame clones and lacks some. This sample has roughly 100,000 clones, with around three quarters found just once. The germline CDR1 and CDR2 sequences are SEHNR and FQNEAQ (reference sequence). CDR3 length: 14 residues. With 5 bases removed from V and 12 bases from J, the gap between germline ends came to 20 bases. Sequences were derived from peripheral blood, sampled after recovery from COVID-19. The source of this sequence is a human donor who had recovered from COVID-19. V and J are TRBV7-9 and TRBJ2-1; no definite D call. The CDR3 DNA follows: TGTGCCAGCAGCCACACTCGGATAGGGCGAGTGCAGTTCTTC. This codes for CASSHTRIGRVQFF.